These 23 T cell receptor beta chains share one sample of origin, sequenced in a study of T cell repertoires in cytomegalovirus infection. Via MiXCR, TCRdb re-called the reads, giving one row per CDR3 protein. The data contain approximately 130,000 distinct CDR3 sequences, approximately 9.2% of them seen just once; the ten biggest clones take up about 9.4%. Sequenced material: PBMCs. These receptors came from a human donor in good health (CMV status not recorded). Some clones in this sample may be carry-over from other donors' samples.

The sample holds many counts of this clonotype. The CDR3 sequence: CASTYGAANTEAFF. CDR3 nucleotide sequence: TGTGCCAGCACCTACGGGGCAGCCAACACTGAAGCTTTCTTT. The chain combines TRBV7-2 with TRBJ1-1, with D possibly TRBD1 on 5 matching bases. This CDR3 has 14 amino acids. Trimming left V 7 bases short and J 2 bases short, with 14 bases between. Germline assignment: CDR1 SGHTA and CDR2 FQGNSA.

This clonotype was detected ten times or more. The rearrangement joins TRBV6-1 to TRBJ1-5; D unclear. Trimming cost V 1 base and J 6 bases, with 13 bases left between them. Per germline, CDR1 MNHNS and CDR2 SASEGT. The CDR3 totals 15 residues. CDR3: CASSEGFGSIQPQHF. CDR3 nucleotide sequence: TGTGCCAGCAGTGAAGGATTCGGGTCGATTCAGCCCCAGCATTTT.

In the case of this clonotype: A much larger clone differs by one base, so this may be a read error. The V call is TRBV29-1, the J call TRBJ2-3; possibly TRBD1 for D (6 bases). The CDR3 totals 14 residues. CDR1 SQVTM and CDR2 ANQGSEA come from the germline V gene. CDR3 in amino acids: CGALMGSQGGTQYF. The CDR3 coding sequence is TGCGGCGCCCTGATGGGGAGTCAAGGGGGTACGCAGTATTTT.

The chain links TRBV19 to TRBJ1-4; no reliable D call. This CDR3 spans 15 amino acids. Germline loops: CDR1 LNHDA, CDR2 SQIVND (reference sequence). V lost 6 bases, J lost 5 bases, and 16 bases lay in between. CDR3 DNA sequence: TGTGCCAGTAGCAGAGGGTCGATGGGGAATGAAAAACTGTTTTTT. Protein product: CASSRGSMGNEKLFF.

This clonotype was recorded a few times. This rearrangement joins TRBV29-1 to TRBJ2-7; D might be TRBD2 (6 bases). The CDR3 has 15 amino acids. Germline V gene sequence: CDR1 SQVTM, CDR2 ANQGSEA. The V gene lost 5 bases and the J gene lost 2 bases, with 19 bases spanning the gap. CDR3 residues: CSVRRRDVHTYEQYF. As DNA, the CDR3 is TGCAGCGTTCGTAGGAGGGACGTACATACCTACGAGCAGTACTTC.

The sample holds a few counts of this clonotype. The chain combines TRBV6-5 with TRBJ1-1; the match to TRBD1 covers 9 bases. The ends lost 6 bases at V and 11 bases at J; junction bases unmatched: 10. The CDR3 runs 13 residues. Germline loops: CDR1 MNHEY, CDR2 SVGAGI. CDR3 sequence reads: CASSTGQGEKAFF. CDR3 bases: TGTGCCAGCAGCACGGGACAGGGAGAAAAGGCTTTCTTT.

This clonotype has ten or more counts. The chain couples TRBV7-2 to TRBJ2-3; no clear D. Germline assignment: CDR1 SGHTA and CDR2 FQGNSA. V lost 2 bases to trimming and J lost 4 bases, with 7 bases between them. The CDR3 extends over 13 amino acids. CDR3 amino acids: CASSLNVADTQYF. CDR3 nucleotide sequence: TGTGCCAGCAGCTTAAATGTCGCAGATACGCAGTATTTT.

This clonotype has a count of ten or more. The CDR3 DNA reads as TGTGCCAGCAGTTACTACAGGGGCTCCTACAATGAGCAGTTCTTC. Translation gives CASSYYRGSYNEQFF. This chain connects TRBV6-2 or TRBV6-3 to TRBJ2-1; 7 bases line up with TRBD1. The CDR3 has 15 amino acids. Trimming cost V 1 base and J 0 bases; bases outside gene matches: 0. The V gene's germline CDR1 is MNHEY and CDR2 SVGEGT.

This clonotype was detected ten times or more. DNA of the CDR3: TGTGCCAGCAGCTCTCCGGGACAGGGGACATCTGGGGCCAACGTCCTGACTTTC. Translation gives CASSSPGQGTSGANVLTF. The genes are TRBV11-2 and TRBJ2-6; 10 nucleotides match TRBD1. Germline CDR1 SGHAT, CDR2 FQNNGV. V trimming: 4 bases; J trimming: 1 base; junction bases outside the gene matches: 7. The CDR3 spans 18 residues.

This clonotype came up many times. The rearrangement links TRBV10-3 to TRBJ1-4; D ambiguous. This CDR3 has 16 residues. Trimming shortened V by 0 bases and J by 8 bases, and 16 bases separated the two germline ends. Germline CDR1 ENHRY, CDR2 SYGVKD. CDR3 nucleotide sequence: TGTGCCATCAGTGAGTCGACTGGGAGGAATGGCGAAAAACTGTTTTTT. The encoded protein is CAISESTGRNGEKLFF.

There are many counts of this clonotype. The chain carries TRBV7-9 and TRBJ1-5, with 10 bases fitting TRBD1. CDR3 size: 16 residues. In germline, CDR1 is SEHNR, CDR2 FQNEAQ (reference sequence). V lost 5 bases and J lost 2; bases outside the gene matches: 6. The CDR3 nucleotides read TGTGCCAGCAGCCCCGGGACAGGGGTTCGCAATCAGCCCCAGCATTTT. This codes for CASSPGTGVRNQPQHF.

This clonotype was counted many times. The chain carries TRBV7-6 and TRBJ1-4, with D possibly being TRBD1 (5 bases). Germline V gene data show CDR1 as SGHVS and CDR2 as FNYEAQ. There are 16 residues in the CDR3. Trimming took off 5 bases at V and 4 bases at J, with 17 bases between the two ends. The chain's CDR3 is CASSPYPGTLNEKLFF. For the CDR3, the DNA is TGTGCCAGCAGCCCCTACCCCGGGACCCTTAATGAAAAACTGTTTTTT.

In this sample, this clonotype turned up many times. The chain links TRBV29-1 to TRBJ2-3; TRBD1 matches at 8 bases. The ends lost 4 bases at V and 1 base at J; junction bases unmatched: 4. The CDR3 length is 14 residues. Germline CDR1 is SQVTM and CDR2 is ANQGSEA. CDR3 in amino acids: CSVAPGQGTDTQYF. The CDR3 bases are TGCAGCGTTGCTCCGGGACAGGGCACAGATACGCAGTATTTT.

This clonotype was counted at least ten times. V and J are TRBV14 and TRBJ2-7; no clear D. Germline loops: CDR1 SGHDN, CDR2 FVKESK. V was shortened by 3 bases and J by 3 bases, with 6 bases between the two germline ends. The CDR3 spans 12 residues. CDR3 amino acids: CASSHSGYEQYF. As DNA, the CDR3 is TGTGCCAGCAGCCACAGTGGCTACGAGCAGTACTTC.

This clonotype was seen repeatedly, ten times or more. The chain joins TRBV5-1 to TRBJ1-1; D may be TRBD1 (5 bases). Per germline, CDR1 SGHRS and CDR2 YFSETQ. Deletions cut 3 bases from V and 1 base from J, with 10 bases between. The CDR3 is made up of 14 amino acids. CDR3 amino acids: CASSSGGGNTEAFF. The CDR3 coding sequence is TGCGCCAGCAGCTCCGGGGGGGGGAACACTGAAGCTTTCTTT.

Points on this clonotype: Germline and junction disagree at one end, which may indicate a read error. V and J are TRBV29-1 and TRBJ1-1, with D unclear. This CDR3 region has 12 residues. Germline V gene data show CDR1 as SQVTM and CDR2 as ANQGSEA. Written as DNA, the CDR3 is TGCAGCGCTTCGGACGGGAACACTGTAGCTTTCTTT. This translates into CSASDGNTVAFF.

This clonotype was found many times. CDR3 sequence reads: CASSLDRARTYEQYF. The CDR3 DNA reads as TGTGCCAGCAGCTTAGACAGGGCGAGGACTTACGAGCAGTACTTC. This chain uses TRBV7-2 with TRBJ2-7, with D perhaps matching TRBD1 (6 bases). This CDR3 spans 15 amino acids. The germline V and J ends were trimmed by 1 base and 4 bases, with 14 bases remaining between them. Germline CDR1 reads SGHTA; CDR2 reads FQGNSA. Full variable domain (outside the CDR3, taken from reference TRBV7-2 and TRBJ2-7): GAGVSQSPSNKVTEKGKDVELRCDPISGHTALYWYRQSLGQGLEFLIYFQGNSAPDKSGLPSDRFSAERTGGSVSTLTIQRTQQEDSAVYLCASSLDRARTYEQYFGPGTRLTVT.

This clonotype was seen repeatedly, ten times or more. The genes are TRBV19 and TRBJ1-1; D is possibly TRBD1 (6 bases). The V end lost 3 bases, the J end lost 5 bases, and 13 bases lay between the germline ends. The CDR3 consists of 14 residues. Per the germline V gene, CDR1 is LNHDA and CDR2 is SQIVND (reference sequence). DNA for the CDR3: TGTGCCAGTAGTATTGGGGTACAGGGAACTGAAGCTTTCTTT. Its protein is CASSIGVQGTEAFF.

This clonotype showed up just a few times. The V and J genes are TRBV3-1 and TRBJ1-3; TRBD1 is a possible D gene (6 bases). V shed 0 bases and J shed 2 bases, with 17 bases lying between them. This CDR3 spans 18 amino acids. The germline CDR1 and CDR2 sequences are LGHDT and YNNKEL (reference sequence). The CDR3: CASSQELGRGVAGNTIYF. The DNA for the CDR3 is TGTGCCAGCAGCCAAGAGCTGGGCAGGGGAGTAGCTGGAAACACCATATATTTT. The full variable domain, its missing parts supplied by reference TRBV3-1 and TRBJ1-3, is DTAVSQTPKYLVTQMGNDKSIKCEQNLGHDTMYWYKQDSKKFLKIMFSYNNKELIINETVPNRFSPKSPDKAHLNLHINSLELGDSAVYFCASSQELGRGVAGNTIYFGEGSWLTVV.

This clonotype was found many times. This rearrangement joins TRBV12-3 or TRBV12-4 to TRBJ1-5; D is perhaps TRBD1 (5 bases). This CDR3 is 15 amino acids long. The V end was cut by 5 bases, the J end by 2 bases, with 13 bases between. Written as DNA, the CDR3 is TGTGCCAGCAGTACCCTGGGACGAGGCAATCAGCCCCAGCATTTT. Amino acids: CASSTLGRGNQPQHF.

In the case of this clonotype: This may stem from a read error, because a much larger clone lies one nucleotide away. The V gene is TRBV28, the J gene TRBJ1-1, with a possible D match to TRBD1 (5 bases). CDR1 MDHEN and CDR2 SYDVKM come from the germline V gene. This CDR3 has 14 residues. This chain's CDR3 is CASSLSKGRTAAFF. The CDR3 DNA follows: TGTGCCAGCAGTTTAAGCAAGGGGAGGACTGCAGCTTTCTTT.

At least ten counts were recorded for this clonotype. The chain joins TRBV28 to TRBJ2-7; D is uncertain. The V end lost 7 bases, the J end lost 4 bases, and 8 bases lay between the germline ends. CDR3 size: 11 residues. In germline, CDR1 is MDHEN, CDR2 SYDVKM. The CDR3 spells CASTSAYEQYF. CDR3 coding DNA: TGTGCCAGCACCAGTGCTTACGAGCAGTACTTC.

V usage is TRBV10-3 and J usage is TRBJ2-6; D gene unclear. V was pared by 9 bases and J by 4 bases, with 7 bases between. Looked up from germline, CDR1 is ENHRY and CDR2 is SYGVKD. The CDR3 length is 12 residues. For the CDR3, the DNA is TGTGCCATGGGCGCAGGGGCCAACGTCCTGACTTTC. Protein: CAMGAGANVLTF.